The 30 T cell receptor beta chains listed next were all sequenced from one sample in a study of cytomegalovirus exposure and HLA in healthy donors. Only in-frame clones appear in the TCRdb table, and some are missing; sequencing was by immunoSEQ multiplex PCR. The sample lists some 65,000 clones; roughly 97% were seen once. The specimen was PBMCs. The receptors were gathered from a man aged 18 to 30 in good health and CMV-seronegative.

This CDR3 reads CASSPYGRRGRTDTQYF. The CDR3 nucleotides read TGTGCCAGCAGCCCTTACGGACGGAGGGGGCGCACAGATACGCAGTATTTT. This chain joins TRBV7-9 and TRBJ2-3; D might be TRBD1 (7 bases). CDR3 length: 17 residues. Trimming removed 5 bases at V and 1 base at J, with 19 bases between. Germline loops: CDR1 SEHNR, CDR2 FQNEAQ (reference sequence). The entire variable domain, with the rest obtained from reference TRBV7-9 and TRBJ2-3, is as follows: DTGVSQNPRHKITKRGQNVTFRCDPISEHNRLYWYRQTLGQGPEFLTYFQNEAQLEKSRLLSDRFSAERPKGSFSTLEIQRTEQGDSAMYLCASSPYGRRGRTDTQYFGPGTRLTVL.

The genes are TRBV13 and TRBJ1-1; D is undetermined. Germline assignment: CDR1 PRHDT and CDR2 FYEKMQ (reference sequence). The germline V and J ends were trimmed by 4 bases and 4 bases, with 7 bases remaining between them. There are 12 residues in the CDR3. The DNA of the CDR3 is TGTGCCAGCAGCTATCTCGGCACTGAAGCTTTCTTT. Protein product: CASSYLGTEAFF.

This rearrangement joins TRBV5-8 to TRBJ1-5; D may be TRBD1 (6 bases). Trimming removed 4 bases at V and 0 bases at J, with 17 bases between. The CDR3 consists of 17 residues. Per germline, CDR1 SGHTS and CDR2 YDEGEE. The CDR3: CASSPEGRTDSNQPQHF. CDR3 DNA: TGTGCCAGCAGCCCCGAAGGGCGGACAGATAGCAATCAGCCCCAGCATTTT.

V and J are TRBV30 and TRBJ1-3, with D perhaps matching TRBD1 (5 bases). The CDR3 consists of 14 residues. Trimming stripped 0 bases from V and 4 bases from J, with 10 bases between. Germline values: CDR1 GTSNPN, CDR2 SVGIG (reference sequence). The CDR3 sequence: CAWSVGGMGNTIYF. CDR3 coding DNA: TGTGCCTGGAGTGTCGGGGGTATGGGAAACACCATATATTTT.

In its sample, this clone was seen once. The CDR3 region is CASSARAGTSGDNEQFF. CDR3 nucleotides: TGTGCCAGCAGCGCTAGGGCCGGGACTAGCGGGGACAATGAGCAGTTCTTC. V and J are TRBV9 and TRBJ2-1; TRBD2 matches 13 bases. Germline V gene lookup returns CDR1 SGDLS and CDR2 YYNGEE. The CDR3 totals 17 residues. V lost 3 bases, J lost 5 bases, and 8 bases stayed unmatched. Supplemented by reference TRBV9 and TRBJ2-1, the full variable domain reads DSGVTQTPKHLITATGQRVTLRCSPRSGDLSVYWYQQSLDQGLQFLIQYYNGEERAKGNILERFSAQQFPDLHSELNLSSLELGDSALYFCASSARAGTSGDNEQFFGPGTRLTVL.

The CDR3 protein is CAISDKNYGYTF. DNA for the CDR3: TGTGCCATCAGTGATAAAAACTATGGCTACACCTTC. The chain has TRBV10-3 and TRBJ1-2; no clear D gene. Trimming took 3 bases from V and 2 from J, leaving 4 bases between them. CDR1 ENHRY and CDR2 SYGVKD come from the germline V gene. This CDR3 contains 12 residues.

Written as DNA, the CDR3 is TGTGCCATCAGTGAGTCCTGGCTCACAGATACGCAGTATTTT. Its translation: CAISESWLTDTQYF. The J gene is TRBJ2-3, the V gene TRBV10-3; unclear D gene. The CDR3 runs 14 residues. CDR1 is ENHRY and CDR2 is SYGVKD in the germline V gene. V was pared by 0 bases and J by 2 bases, with 6 bases between.

V usage is TRBV6-5 and J usage is TRBJ1-1; D might be TRBD1 (6 bases). CDR1 is MNHEY, CDR2 SVGAGI, per germline. This CDR3 contains 13 residues. V was trimmed by 6 bases and J by 1 base, leaving 9 bases between them. CDR3 amino acids: CASRQGSNTEAFF. CDR3 nucleotide sequence: TGTGCCAGCAGACAGGGTTCGAACACTGAAGCTTTCTTT.

The V gene is TRBV6-1, the J gene TRBJ1-1; the D is unclear. The V gene lost 8 bases and the J gene lost 0 bases, with 16 bases spanning the gap. Germline V lookup: CDR1 MNHNS, CDR2 SASEGT. CDR3 length equals 15 residues. In DNA, the CDR3 is TGTGCCAGCTATAAAAAGACTGTCCTGAACACTGAAGCTTTCTTT. This codes for CASYKKTVLNTEAFF.

The V and J genes are TRBV19 and TRBJ2-1; 9 bases are a match to TRBD1. The germline V gene has CDR1 LNHDA and CDR2 SQIVND (reference sequence). The CDR3 sequence is 15 residues long. With V trimmed by 3 bases and J by 0 bases, 0 bases remained unmatched. CDR3 region: CASSMDRGSYNEQFF. Here the CDR3 DNA reads TGTGCCAGTAGTATGGACAGGGGCTCCTACAATGAGCAGTTCTTC.

The V and J genes are TRBV27 and TRBJ2-3, with 7 bases that match TRBD2. This CDR3 is 15 amino acids long. Looked up from germline, CDR1 is MNHEY and CDR2 is SMNVEV (reference sequence). V gave up 3 bases and J gave up 1 base; unmatched junction bases: 4. CDR3 bases: TGTGCCAGCAGTTTGGCTAGCGGACGCACAGATACGCAGTATTTT. It is translated as CASSLASGRTDTQYF.

This sequence joins TRBV10-3 and TRBJ2-6; D might be TRBD2 (6 bases). The CDR3 extends over 18 amino acids. Trimming left V 10 bases short and J 0 bases short, with 22 bases between. Looked up from germline, CDR1 is ENHRY and CDR2 is SYGVKD. For the CDR3, the DNA is TGTGCCACCAGAGCCTCCGGGACTCCCGTCTCTGGGGCCAACGTCCTGACTTTC. Its protein product is CATRASGTPVSGANVLTF.

The rearrangement links TRBV19 to TRBJ2-5, with 7 positions matching TRBD2. This CDR3 contains 15 residues. Germline V gene sequence: CDR1 LNHDA, CDR2 SQIVND (reference sequence). V shed 8 bases, J shed 4 bases, and the junction held 13 bases outside the gene matches. CDR3 sequence reads: CASGGTPGGIETQYF. The CDR3 bases are TGTGCCAGTGGCGGGACGCCGGGGGGAATAGAGACCCAGTACTTC.

Only one count was recorded for this clone. The chain has TRBV10-2 and TRBJ2-7, with D possibly matching TRBD1 (5 bases). Trimming left V 8 bases short and J 0 bases short, with 11 bases between. CDR3 length: 13 residues. Germline lookup yields CDR1 WSHSY and CDR2 SAAADI. CDR3 loop: CASSGRTSYEQYF. In nucleotides, the CDR3 is TGCGCCAGCTCAGGGCGAACCTCCTACGAGCAGTACTTC.

The V gene is TRBV7-2, the J gene TRBJ1-2, with TRBD1 identical over 9 bases. The CDR3 runs 14 residues. The ends lost 6 bases at V and 7 bases at J; junction bases unmatched: 9. Looked up from germline, CDR1 is SGHTA and CDR2 is FQGNSA. The DNA for the CDR3 is TGTGCCAGCAGTCGGCTAGGACAGGGGTTTGGCTACACCTTC. This translates into CASSRLGQGFGYTF.

This rearrangement joins TRBV2 to TRBJ1-4; 10 bases align to TRBD1. The CDR3 consists of 14 residues. The V gene's germline CDR1 is SNHLY and CDR2 FYNNEI. Trimming took 7 bases from V and 6 from J; bases not matched to a gene: 5. CDR3 nucleotides: TGTGCCAGCAAGATCGGGACAGGGGATGAAAAACTGTTTTTT. This codes for CASKIGTGDEKLFF. The whole variable domain, filled in from reference TRBV2 and TRBJ1-4, reads EPEVTQTPSHQVTQMGQEVILRCVPISNHLYFYWYRQILGQKVEFLVSFYNNEISEKSEIFDDQFSVERPDGSNFTLKIRSTKLEDSAMYFCASKIGTGDEKLFFGSGTQLSVL.

The V and J genes are TRBV28 and TRBJ2-5; 10 bases are a match to TRBD1. The J segment lost 3 bases and the V segment lost 6 bases, leaving 7 bases of the junction unmatched. CDR1 and CDR2 (germline): MDHEN, SYDVKM. The CDR3 consists of 15 residues. The CDR3 nucleotides read TGTGCCAGCAGCCCGGACAGGGGGACAGAAGAGACCCAGTACTTC. As protein: CASSPDRGTEETQYF. Variable domain in full (rest from reference TRBV28 and TRBJ2-5): DVKVTQSSRYLVKRTGEKVFLECVQDMDHENMFWYRQDPGLGLRLIYFSYDVKMKEKGDIPEGYSVSREKKERFSLILESASTNQTSMYLCASSPDRGTEETQYFGPGTRLLVL.

V gene TRBV6-4 combines with J gene TRBJ1-1, with D uncertain. Trimming took 7 bases from V and 1 from J, leaving 10 bases between them. The CDR3 is 13 residues long. Germline-derived CDR1 and CDR2 are MRHNA and SNTAGT. CDR3 nucleotide sequence: TGTGCCAGCATGAAAAGACAGAACACTGAAGCTTTCTTT. Amino acids: CASMKRQNTEAFF.

The chain joins TRBV27 to TRBJ1-2, with D uncertain. V was clipped by 5 bases and J by 5 bases, with 9 bases between them. In germline, CDR1 is MNHEY, CDR2 SMNVEV (reference sequence). The CDR3 consists of 12 residues. CDR3: CASSEGGYGYTF. The CDR3 DNA reads TGTGCCAGCAGTGAAGGCGGATATGGCTACACCTTC.

The chain is built from TRBV5-5 and TRBJ1-4; possibly TRBD1 for D (6 bases). Germline V lookup: CDR1 SGHKS, CDR2 YYEKEE (reference sequence). This CDR3 spans 17 amino acids. V gave up 4 bases and J gave up 0 bases, with 16 bases separating them. DNA of the CDR3: TGTGCCAGCAGCCAGACAGGAAGCCTTGCAACTAATGAAAAACTGTTTTTT. Amino acid sequence: CASSQTGSLATNEKLFF.

The genes are TRBV30 and TRBJ2-6, with unresolved D. Germline CDR1 reads GTSNPN; CDR2 reads SVGIG (reference sequence). This CDR3 has 14 residues. With 1 base removed from V and 2 bases from J, the gap between germline ends came to 6 bases. The CDR3 DNA is TGTGCCTGGAGTGCCGCGGCTGGGGCCAACGTCCTGACTTTC. Translated: CAWSAAAGANVLTF.

This sequence joins TRBV6-5 and TRBJ1-2; 7 nucleotides agree with TRBD1. The junction had 6 bases not matched to a gene; V was cut back by 6 bases and J by 2 bases. Germline assignment: CDR1 MNHEY and CDR2 SVGAGI. The CDR3 consists of 14 residues. This chain's CDR3 is CASSPTGKNYGYTF. The CDR3 DNA sequence: TGTGCCAGCAGCCCGACAGGGAAGAACTATGGCTACACCTTC.

The chain joins TRBV5-1 to TRBJ2-7, with TRBD1 matching 9 bases. This CDR3 has 14 amino acids. Trimming took 0 bases from V and 4 from J; bases not matched to a gene: 2. Germline CDR1 is SGHRS and CDR2 is YFSETQ. CDR3 coding DNA: TGCGCCAGCAGCTTGGGGGACAGGGTTTACGAGCAGTACTTC. Protein: CASSLGDRVYEQYF.

The chain links TRBV10-3 to TRBJ1-2, with 10 nucleotides matching TRBD1. The CDR3 loop spans 15 amino acids. Germline trimming cut 7 bases from V and 3 bases from J; bases unmatched to any gene: 8. Germline V gene data show CDR1 as ENHRY and CDR2 as SYGVKD. CDR3: CAITPTGGADYGYTF. The CDR3 nucleotides read TGTGCCATCACTCCGACAGGGGGCGCGGACTATGGCTACACCTTC.

The chain employs TRBV5-4 and TRBJ2-3; 10 bases match TRBD1. Germline values: CDR1 SGHNT, CDR2 YYREEE (reference sequence). The CDR3 extends over 15 amino acids. With V trimmed by 4 bases and J by 4 bases, 6 bases remained unmatched. The CDR3 loop is CASSVPGQGPDTQYF. CDR3 sequence (DNA): TGTGCCAGCAGCGTACCGGGACAGGGGCCAGATACGCAGTATTTT.

A single count supports this clone. The rearrangement joins TRBV18 to TRBJ1-2; D is uncertain. The CDR3 extends over 13 amino acids. Trimming removed 0 bases from V and 4 bases from J, with 6 bases in between. The germline V gene has CDR1 KGHSH and CDR2 LQKENI. The chain's CDR3 is CASSPPSIYGYTF. The CDR3 DNA is TGTGCCAGCTCACCACCGTCAATCTATGGCTACACCTTC.

The rearrangement links TRBV4-1 to TRBJ1-1; 9 bases align to TRBD1. Trimming at V came to 1 base and at J to 1 base, leaving 1 base not matched to a gene. This CDR3 comprises 15 residues. Germline V gene data show CDR1 as MGHRA and CDR2 as YSYEKL. CDR3 residues: CASSQGQGGNTEAFF. The CDR3 DNA reads TGCGCCAGCAGCCAAGGACAGGGGGGGAACACTGAAGCTTTCTTT.

The chain uses TRBV27 and TRBJ1-1, with D unresolved. Trimming pared 3 bases from V and 3 bases from J, leaving 11 bases between. The CDR3 has 14 amino acids. Looked up from germline, CDR1 is MNHEY and CDR2 is SMNVEV (reference sequence). For the CDR3, the DNA is TGTGCCAGCAGTTTTGCGGGGTTCGACACTGAAGCTTTCTTT. Translation gives CASSFAGFDTEAFF.

The chain combines TRBV5-1 with TRBJ2-2; possibly TRBD2 for D (6 bases). The length of the CDR3 is 14 residues. Germline lookup yields CDR1 SGHRS and CDR2 YFSETQ. V lost 3 bases to trimming and J lost 7 bases, with 13 bases between them. CDR3 nucleotides: TGCGCCAGCAGCTGGAACCTCGGGGGCGGGGAGCTGTTTTTT. This encodes CASSWNLGGGELFF.

The count of this clone is one. The genes are TRBV29-1 and TRBJ2-1; TRBD1 aligns across 7 bases. J was trimmed by 4 bases and V by 6 bases; bases with no gene match: 3. This CDR3 has 12 amino acids. Germline V CDR1 and CDR2: SQVTM, ANQGSEA. The CDR3 nucleotides are TGCAGCGTGGGGACAGAGTACAATGAGCAGTTCTTC. Translated: CSVGTEYNEQFF.